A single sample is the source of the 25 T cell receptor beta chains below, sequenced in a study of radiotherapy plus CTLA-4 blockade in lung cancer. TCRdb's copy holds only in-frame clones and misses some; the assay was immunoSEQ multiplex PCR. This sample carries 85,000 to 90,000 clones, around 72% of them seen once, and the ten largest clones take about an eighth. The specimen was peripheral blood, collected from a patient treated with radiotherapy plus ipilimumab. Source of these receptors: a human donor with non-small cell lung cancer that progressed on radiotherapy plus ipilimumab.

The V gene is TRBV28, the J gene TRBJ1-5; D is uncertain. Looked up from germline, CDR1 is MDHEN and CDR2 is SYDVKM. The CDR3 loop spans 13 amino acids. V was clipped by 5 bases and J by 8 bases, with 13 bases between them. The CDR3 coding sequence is TGTGCCAGCAGTCCAACTCAAATCAAGCCCCAGCATTTT. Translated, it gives CASSPTQIKPQHF.

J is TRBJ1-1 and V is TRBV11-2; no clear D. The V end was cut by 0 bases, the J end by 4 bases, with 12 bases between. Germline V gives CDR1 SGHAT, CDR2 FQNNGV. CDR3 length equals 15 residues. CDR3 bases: TGTGCCAGCAGCTTAGACATGGGCGACCGCACTGAAGCTTTCTTT. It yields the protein CASSLDMGDRTEAFF. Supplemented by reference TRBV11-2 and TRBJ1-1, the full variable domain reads EAGVAQSPRYKIIEKRQSVAFWCNPISGHATLYWYQQILGQGPKLLIQFQNNGVVDDSQLPKDRFSAERLKGVDSTLKIQPAKLEDSAVYLCASSLDMGDRTEAFFGQGTRLTVV.

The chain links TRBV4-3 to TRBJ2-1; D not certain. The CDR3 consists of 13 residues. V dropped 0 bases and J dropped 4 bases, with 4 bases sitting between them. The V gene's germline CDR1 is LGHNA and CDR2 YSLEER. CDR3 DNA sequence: TGCGCCAGCAGCCAAGAACAGTACAATGAGCAGTTCTTC. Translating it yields CASSQEQYNEQFF.

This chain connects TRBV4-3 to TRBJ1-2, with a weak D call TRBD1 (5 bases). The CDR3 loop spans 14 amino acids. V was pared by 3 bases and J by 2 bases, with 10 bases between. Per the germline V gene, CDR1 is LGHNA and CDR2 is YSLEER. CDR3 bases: TGCGCCAGCAGCCATTCCAGGGCCAACTATGGCTACACCTTC. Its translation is CASSHSRANYGYTF.

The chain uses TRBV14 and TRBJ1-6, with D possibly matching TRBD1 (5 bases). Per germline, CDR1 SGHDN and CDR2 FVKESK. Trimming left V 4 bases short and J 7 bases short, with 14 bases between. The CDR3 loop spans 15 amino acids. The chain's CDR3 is CASSLQQARNSPLHF. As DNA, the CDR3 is TGTGCCAGCAGCCTACAACAGGCAAGGAATTCACCCCTCCACTTT.

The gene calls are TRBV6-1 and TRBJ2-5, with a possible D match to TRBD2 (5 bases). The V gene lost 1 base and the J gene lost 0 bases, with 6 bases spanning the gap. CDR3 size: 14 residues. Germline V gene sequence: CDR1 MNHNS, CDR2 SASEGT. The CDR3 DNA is TGTGCCAGCAGTGAAGGAGGGTACCAAGAGACCCAGTACTTC. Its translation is CASSEGGYQETQYF.

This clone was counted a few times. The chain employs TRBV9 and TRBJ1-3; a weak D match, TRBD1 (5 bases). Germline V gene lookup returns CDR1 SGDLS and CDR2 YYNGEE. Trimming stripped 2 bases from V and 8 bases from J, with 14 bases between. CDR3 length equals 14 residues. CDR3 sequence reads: CASSVRGGVDTIYF. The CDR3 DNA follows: TGTGCCAGCAGCGTCCGGGGAGGGGTTGACACCATATATTTT.

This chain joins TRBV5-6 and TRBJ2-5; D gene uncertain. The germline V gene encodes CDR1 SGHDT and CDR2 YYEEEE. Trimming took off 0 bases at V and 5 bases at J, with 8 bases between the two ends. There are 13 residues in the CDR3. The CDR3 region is CASSLGRVETQYF. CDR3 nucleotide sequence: TGTGCCAGCAGCTTGGGAAGGGTTGAGACCCAGTACTTC.

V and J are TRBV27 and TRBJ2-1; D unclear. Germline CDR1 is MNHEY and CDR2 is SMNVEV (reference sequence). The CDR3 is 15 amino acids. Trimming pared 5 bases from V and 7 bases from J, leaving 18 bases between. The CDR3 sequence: CASSPYTRALNEQFF. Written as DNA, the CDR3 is TGTGCCAGCAGTCCTTACACCCGGGCCCTGAATGAGCAGTTCTTC.

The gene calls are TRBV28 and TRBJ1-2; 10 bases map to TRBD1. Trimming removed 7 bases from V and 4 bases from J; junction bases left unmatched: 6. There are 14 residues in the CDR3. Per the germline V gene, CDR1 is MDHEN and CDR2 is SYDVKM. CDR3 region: CASTQGDRGYGYTF. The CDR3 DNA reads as TGTGCCAGCACCCAGGGGGACAGGGGCTATGGCTACACCTTC.

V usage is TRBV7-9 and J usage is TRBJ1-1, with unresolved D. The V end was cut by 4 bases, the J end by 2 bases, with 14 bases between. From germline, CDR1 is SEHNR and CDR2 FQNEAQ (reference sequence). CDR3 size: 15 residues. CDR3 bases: TGTGCCAGCAGCTCCCTAGCCCTATTAAACACTGAAGCTTTCTTT. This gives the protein CASSSLALLNTEAFF. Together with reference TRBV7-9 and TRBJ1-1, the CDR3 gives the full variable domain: DTGVSQNPRHKITKRGQNVTFRCDPISEHNRLYWYRQTLGQGPEFLTYFQNEAQLEKSRLLSDRFSAERPKGSFSTLEIQRTEQGDSAMYLCASSSLALLNTEAFFGQGTRLTVV.

CDR3 nucleotide sequence: TGTGCCTGGAAGAACACCGGGGAGCTGTTTTTT. It encodes CAWKNTGELFF. V is TRBV30 and J is TRBJ2-2; D is unresolved. CDR1 and CDR2 (germline): GTSNPN, SVGIG (reference sequence). Trimming left V 4 bases short and J 1 base short, with 1 base between. This CDR3 contains 11 residues.

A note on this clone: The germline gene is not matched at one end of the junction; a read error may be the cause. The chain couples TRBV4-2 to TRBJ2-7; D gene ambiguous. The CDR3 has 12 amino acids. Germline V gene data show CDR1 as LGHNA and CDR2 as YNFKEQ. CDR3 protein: CAGSHDLREQYF. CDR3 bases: TGTGCCGGCAGCCATGATCTGAGGGAGCAGTACTTC.

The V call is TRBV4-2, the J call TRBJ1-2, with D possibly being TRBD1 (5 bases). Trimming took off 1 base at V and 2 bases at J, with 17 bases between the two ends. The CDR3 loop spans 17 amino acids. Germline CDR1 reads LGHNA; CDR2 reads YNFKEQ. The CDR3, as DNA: TGTGCCAGCAGCCAAGGTCATTGGGGCAGGGTCAACTATGGCTACACCTTC. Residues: CASSQGHWGRVNYGYTF.

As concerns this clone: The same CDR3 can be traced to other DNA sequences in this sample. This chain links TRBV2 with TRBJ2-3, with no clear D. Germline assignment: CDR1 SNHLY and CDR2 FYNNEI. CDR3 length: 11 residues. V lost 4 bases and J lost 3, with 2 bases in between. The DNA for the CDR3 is TGTGCCAGCAGTGTAACAGATACGCAGTATTTT. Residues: CASSVTDTQYF. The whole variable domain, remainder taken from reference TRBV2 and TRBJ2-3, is EPEVTQTPSHQVTQMGQEVILRCVPISNHLYFYWYRQILGQKVEFLVSFYNNEISEKSEIFDDQFSVERPDGSNFTLKIRSTKLEDSAMYFCASSVTDTQYFGPGTRLTVL.

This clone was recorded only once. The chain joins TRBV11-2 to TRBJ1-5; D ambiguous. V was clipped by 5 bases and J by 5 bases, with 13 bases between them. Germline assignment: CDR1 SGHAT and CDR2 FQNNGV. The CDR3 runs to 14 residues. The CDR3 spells CASSRGRLDQPQHF. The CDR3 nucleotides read TGTGCCAGCAGCCGCGGACGGTTAGATCAGCCCCAGCATTTT. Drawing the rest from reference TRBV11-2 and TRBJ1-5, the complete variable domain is EAGVAQSPRYKIIEKRQSVAFWCNPISGHATLYWYQQILGQGPKLLIQFQNNGVVDDSQLPKDRFSAERLKGVDSTLKIQPAKLEDSAVYLCASSRGRLDQPQHFGDGTRLSIL.

The CDR3 spells CAWSVLWGLGTNTGELFF. CDR3 bases: TGTGCCTGGAGTGTACTCTGGGGCCTCGGTACGAACACCGGGGAGCTGTTTTTT. This rearrangement joins TRBV30 to TRBJ2-2; D is possibly TRBD1 (5 bases). V was clipped by 0 bases and J by 0 bases, with 17 bases between them. The germline V gene encodes CDR1 GTSNPN and CDR2 SVGIG (reference sequence). The CDR3 contains 18 residues.

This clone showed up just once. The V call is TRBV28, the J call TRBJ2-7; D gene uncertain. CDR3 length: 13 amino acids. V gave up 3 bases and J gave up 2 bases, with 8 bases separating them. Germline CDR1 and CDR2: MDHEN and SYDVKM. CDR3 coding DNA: TGTGCCAGCAGTTTTGGCACCCCCTACGAGCAGTACTTC. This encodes CASSFGTPYEQYF.

The CDR3 spells CASSFTRGTDTQYF. DNA of the CDR3: TGTGCCAGCAGCTTTACCAGGGGCACAGATACGCAGTATTTT. This chain joins TRBV7-3 and TRBJ2-3; D may be TRBD1 (5 bases). The CDR3 covers 14 residues. V was pared by 3 bases and J by 1 base, with 8 bases between. Per germline, CDR1 SGHTA and CDR2 FQGTGA.

The CDR3 reads CASSLSGGNTEAFF. CDR3 nucleotide sequence: TGTGCCAGCAGCTTGTCAGGGGGGAACACTGAAGCTTTCTTT. This chain uses TRBV5-8 with TRBJ1-1; 7 bases fit TRBD1. This CDR3 contains 14 residues. V gave up 1 base and J gave up 1 base; unmatched junction bases: 1. Germline assignment: CDR1 SGHTS and CDR2 YDEGEE. The full variable domain, in which reference TRBV5-8 and TRBJ1-1 provide the parts outside the CDR3, is EAGVTQSPTHLIKTRGQQATLRCSPISGHTSVYWYQQALGLGLQFLLWYDEGEERNRGNFPPRFSGRQFPNYSSELNVNALELEDSALYLCASSLSGGNTEAFFGQGTRLTVV.

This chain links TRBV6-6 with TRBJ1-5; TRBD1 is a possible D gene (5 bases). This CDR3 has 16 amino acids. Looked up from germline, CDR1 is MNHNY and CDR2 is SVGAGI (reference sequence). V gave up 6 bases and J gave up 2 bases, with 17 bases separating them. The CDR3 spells CASRDTGTGGNQPQHF. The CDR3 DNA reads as TGTGCCAGCAGGGACACGGGGACGGGGGGCAATCAGCCCCAGCATTTT.

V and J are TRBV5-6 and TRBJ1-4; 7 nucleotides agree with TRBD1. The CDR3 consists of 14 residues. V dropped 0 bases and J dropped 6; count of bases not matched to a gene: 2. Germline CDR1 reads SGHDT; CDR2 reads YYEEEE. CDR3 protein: CASSLEGTDEKLFF. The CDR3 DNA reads TGTGCCAGCAGCTTGGAGGGGACAGATGAAAAACTGTTTTTT.

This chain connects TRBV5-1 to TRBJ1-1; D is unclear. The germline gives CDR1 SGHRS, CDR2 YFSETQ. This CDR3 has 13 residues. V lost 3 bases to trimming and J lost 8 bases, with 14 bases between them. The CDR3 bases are TGCGCCAGCAGCTCGGGGAACCGTGCGGAAGCTTTCTTT. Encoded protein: CASSSGNRAEAFF.

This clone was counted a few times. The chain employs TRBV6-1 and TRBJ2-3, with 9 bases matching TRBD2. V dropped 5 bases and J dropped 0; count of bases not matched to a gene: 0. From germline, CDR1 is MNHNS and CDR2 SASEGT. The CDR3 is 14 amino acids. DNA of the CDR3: TGTGCCAGCAGTCTAGCGGGGAGCACAGATACGCAGTATTTT. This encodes CASSLAGSTDTQYF.

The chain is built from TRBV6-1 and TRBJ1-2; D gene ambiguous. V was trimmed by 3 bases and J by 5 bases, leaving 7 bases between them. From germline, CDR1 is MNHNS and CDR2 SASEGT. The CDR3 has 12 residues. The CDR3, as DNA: TGTGCCAGCAGTGAGGGATATTATGGCTACACCTTC. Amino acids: CASSEGYYGYTF.